This T cell receptor beta chain was sequenced during a study of regulatory T cells in long-lasting Graves disease. Whole-study context: Graves' disease counted as persistent after over 5 years of antithyroid drugs with positive TSH receptor antibodies. Notes on the study in general: There were preferences for TRBV28, TRBJ1-2 and TRBJ2-5 in persistent disease. It was peripheral blood alone, not thyroid tissue, that was studied.

This sample's time point: persistent/refractory GD, antithyroid drugs over 5 years with positive TRAb. PBMC-extracted RNA yielded the TCR library. The CDR3 contains 15 residues. Germline assignment: CDR1 WSHSY and CDR2 SAAADI. Germline trimming cut 6 bases from V and 2 bases from J; bases unmatched to any gene: 7. Construction of TCR beta libraries relied on iRepertoire HTBI primers and on Arm-PCR targeting CDR3 regions. TCRdb reprocessed the multiplex PCR reads with MiXCR, giving one entry per CDR3 protein. The table records approximately 290,000 distinct CDR3 sequences, 20% to 25% of them present only once. Notes on this clonotype: Its antigen is unknown.

The TCR comes from a female donor with Graves disease. Sequencing used peripheral blood mononuclear cells (PBMCs), obtained when the disease was refractory, from a patient treated with antithyroid drugs. J is TRBJ1-5 and V is TRBV10-2; the match to TRBD1 covers 7 bases. Written as DNA, the CDR3 is TGCGCCAGCAGGACAGGGATCGATCGCAATCAGCCCCAGCATTTT. It is translated as CASRTGIDRNQPQHF.